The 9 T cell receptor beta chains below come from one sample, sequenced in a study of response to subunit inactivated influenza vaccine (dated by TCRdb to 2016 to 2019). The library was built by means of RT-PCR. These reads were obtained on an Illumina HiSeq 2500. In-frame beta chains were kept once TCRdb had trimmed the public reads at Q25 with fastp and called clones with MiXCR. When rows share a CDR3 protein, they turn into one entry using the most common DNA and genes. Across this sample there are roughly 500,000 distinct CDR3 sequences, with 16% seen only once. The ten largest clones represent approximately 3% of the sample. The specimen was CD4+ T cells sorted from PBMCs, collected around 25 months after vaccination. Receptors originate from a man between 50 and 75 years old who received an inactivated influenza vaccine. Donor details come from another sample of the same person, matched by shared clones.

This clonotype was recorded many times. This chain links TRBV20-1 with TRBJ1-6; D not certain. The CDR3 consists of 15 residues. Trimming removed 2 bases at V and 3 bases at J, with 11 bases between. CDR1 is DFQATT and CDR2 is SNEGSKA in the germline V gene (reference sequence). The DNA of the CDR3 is TGCAGTGCTAGACCGGGCAGTCACTATAATTCACCCCTCCACTTT. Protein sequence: CSARPGSHYNSPLHF.

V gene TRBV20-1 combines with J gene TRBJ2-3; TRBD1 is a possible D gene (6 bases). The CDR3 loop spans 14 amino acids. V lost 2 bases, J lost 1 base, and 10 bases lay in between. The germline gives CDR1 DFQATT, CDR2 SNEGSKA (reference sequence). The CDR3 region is CSARSRTGTDTQYF. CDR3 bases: TGCAGTGCTAGATCCAGGACAGGCACAGATACGCAGTATTTT.

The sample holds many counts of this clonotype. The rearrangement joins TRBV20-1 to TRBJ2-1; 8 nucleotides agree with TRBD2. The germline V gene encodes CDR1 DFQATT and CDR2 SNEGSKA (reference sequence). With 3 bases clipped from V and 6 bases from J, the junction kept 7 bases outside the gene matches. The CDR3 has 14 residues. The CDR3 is CSASPLAGFNEQFF. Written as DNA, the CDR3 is TGCAGTGCTAGTCCCTTAGCGGGGTTCAATGAGCAGTTCTTC.

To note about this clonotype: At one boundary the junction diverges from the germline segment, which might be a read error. CDR3 in DNA: TGTGCTAGCAGCTTGAACAGGCCCGATAGCCAAGCTTTCTTT. Protein sequence: CASSLNRPDSQAFF. V is TRBV7-7 and J is TRBJ1-1; TRBD1 might be the D (5 bases). Per the germline V gene, CDR1 is SSHAT and CDR2 is FNYEAQ (reference sequence). This CDR3 has 14 amino acids.

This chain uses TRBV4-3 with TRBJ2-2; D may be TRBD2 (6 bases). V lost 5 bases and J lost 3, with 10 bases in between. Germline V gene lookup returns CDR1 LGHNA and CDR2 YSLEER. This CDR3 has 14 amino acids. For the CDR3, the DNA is TGCGCCAGCAGCGCAGGGAGGTACACCGGGGAGCTGTTTTTT. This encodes CASSAGRYTGELFF.

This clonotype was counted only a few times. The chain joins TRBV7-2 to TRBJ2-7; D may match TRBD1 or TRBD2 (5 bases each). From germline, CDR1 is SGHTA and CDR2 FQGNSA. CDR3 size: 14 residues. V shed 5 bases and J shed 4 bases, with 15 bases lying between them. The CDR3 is CASSTGPVFYEQYF. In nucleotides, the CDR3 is TGTGCCAGCAGCACGGGACCTGTCTTTTACGAGCAGTACTTC.

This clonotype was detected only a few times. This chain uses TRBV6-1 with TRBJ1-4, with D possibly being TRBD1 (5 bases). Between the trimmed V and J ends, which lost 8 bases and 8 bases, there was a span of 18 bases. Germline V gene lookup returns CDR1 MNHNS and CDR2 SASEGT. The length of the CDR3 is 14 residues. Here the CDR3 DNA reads TGTGCCAGCTCTTCGTGGGGGAAGAAGGAAAAACTGTTTTTT. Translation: CASSSWGKKEKLFF.

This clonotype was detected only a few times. The CDR3 protein is CASSFRSNTGELFF. DNA of the CDR3: TGTGCCAGCAGTTTTAGATCGAACACCGGGGAGCTGTTTTTT. The genes are TRBV28 and TRBJ2-2; D unclear. Germline V gene lookup returns CDR1 MDHEN and CDR2 SYDVKM. V was cut by 3 bases and J by 0 bases, with 5 bases left in between. This CDR3 has 14 residues.

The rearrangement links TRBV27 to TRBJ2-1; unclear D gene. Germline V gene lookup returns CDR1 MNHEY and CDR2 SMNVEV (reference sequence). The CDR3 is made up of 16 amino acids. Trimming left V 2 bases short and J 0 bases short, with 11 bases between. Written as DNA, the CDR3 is TGTGCCAGCAGTTTAATCAGGACCAGCTCCTACAATGAGCAGTTCTTC. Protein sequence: CASSLIRTSSYNEQFF.